The 6 T cell receptor beta chains below come from one sample, sequenced in a study of blood T cell repertoires in COVID-19. Some clones are missing from TCRdb's copy, which holds only in-frame ones; the method was immunoSEQ multiplex PCR. The table includes roughly 40,000 clones, 85% to 95% detected once. Sequenced input: peripheral blood. Receptor source: a man aged 45 to 65 with active COVID-19.

This clone showed up just a few times. The chain is built from TRBV4-2 and TRBJ2-1; 7 bases line up with TRBD2. Per the germline V gene, CDR1 is LGHNA and CDR2 is YNFKEQ. V shed 5 bases, J shed 10 bases, and the junction held 2 bases outside the gene matches. This CDR3 spans 11 amino acids. The DNA for the CDR3 is TGTGCCAGCAGCGAGGGACTAGAGCAGTTCTTC. This codes for CASSEGLEQFF.

The rearrangement joins TRBV5-1 to TRBJ2-3; 12 bases line up with TRBD2. The CDR3 sequence is 16 residues long. From germline, CDR1 is SGHRS and CDR2 YFSETQ. Trimming took 1 base from V and 3 from J; bases not matched to a gene: 3. The CDR3 DNA sequence: TGCGCCAGCAGCTTGATGCTAGCGGGAGGGACAGATACGCAGTATTTT. This translates into CASSLMLAGGTDTQYF.

The chain recombines TRBV29-1 with TRBJ2-7; 9 nucleotides align to TRBD2. The CDR3 sequence is 13 residues long. Trimming at V came to 7 bases and at J to 6 bases, leaving 10 bases not matched to a gene. Looked up from germline, CDR1 is SQVTM and CDR2 is ANQGSEA. This CDR3 is CSAGTSPRGEQYF. The DNA for the CDR3 is TGCAGCGCAGGGACTAGCCCGAGGGGCGAGCAGTACTTC.

As to this clone: At one end, the junction sequence differs from germline, possibly due to a read error. The chain uses TRBV12-3 or TRBV12-4 and TRBJ2-7; the D is unclear. The CDR3 is made up of 13 amino acids. The CDR3 sequence is CASSLADSHEQYF. CDR3 DNA sequence: TGTGCCAGCAGTTTAGCAGACTCCCACGAGCAGTACTTC.

The V call is TRBV19, the J call TRBJ1-1, with 9 bases that match TRBD1. J was trimmed by 1 base and V by 7 bases; bases with no gene match: 10. Germline V lookup: CDR1 LNHDA, CDR2 SQIVND (reference sequence). The CDR3 has 16 residues. The CDR3 DNA reads TGTGCCAGTAACTCCCCCCACAGGGGGCAGAACACTGAAGCTTTCTTT. Its translation is CASNSPHRGQNTEAFF.

The CDR3: CASSLWDRGTNEQFF. In nucleotides, the CDR3 is TGTGCCAGCAGCTTATGGGACAGGGGCACGAATGAGCAGTTCTTC. The chain employs TRBV7-3 and TRBJ2-1, with 10 nucleotides matching TRBD1. With V trimmed by 2 bases and J by 7 bases, 5 bases remained unmatched. This CDR3 has 15 residues. Germline V lookup: CDR1 SGHTA, CDR2 FQGTGA.